These T cell receptor beta chains were read from a single sample in a study of PD-1 blockade in mismatch repair-deficient tumors. Generated by immunoSEQ multiplex PCR, the TCRdb table keeps only in-frame clones and is missing some. The sample includes approximately 110,000 clones, roughly 80% seen only once; the top ten take 4.7%. The material was peripheral blood, obtained 60 to 65 weeks after starting pembrolizumab. These receptors all come from an adult with mismatch repair-deficient cancer. The CDR3 runs from the conserved cysteine through the conserved F or W. A D gene is named only where the DNA matches it firmly. Size is omitted from some rows. Given values are once, few, many or a class for expanded clones.

v_gene	j_gene	d_gene	len	abundance	CDR3nt	CDR3aa
TRBV9	TRBJ2-3	-	14	-	TGTGCCAGCAGCCCTGAACCGGGCCCGGATACGCAGTATTTT	CASSPEPGPDTQYF
TRBV30	TRBJ1-1	-	11	-	TGTGCGATGGAGCGGAACACTGAAGCTTTCTTT	CAMERNTEAFF
TRBV11-3	TRBJ2-2	-	16	-	TGTGCCAGCAGCTTAGGGGTGGCTAGCTTTCCCGGGGAGCTGTTTTTT	CASSLGVASFPGELFF
TRBV7-9	TRBJ2-5	TRBD1	15	once	TGTGCCAGCAGCTCTTCTCAGGGGGTCGGCGAGACCCAGTACTTC	CASSSSQGVGETQYF
TRBV10-3	TRBJ2-1	TRBD2	15	-	TGTGCCACCCTACCGACTAGCGGATCCTACAATGAGCAGTTCTTC	CATLPTSGSYNEQFF
TRBV7-9	TRBJ2-5	-	13	-	TGTGCCAGCAGCCAAGGGACCCAAGAGACCCAGTACTTC	CASSQGTQETQYF
TRBV7-2	TRBJ2-3	TRBD1	16	-	TGTGCCAGCAGCCTACACGGACAGGGGATTACGGATACGCAGTATTTT	CASSLHGQGITDTQYF
TRBV7-9	TRBJ2-2	-	18	-	TGTGCCAGCAGCTTAGTGTGGGTGGGACCCGCGAACACCGGGGAGCTGTTTTTT	CASSLVWVGPANTGELFF
TRBV6-1	TRBJ1-5	-	15	-	TGTGCCAGCACTGTGGTCAGGGGAGGAGGGCAGCCCCAGCATTTT	CASTVVRGGGQPQHF
TRBV5-8	TRBJ1-5	-	17	-	TGTGCCAGCAGCCCGGTCTGGGAGATTAGGAGCAATCAGCCCCAGCATTTT	CASSPVWEIRSNQPQHF
TRBV29-1	TRBJ2-1	TRBD2	13	-	TGCAGCGTGGGGACTAGCGGATACAATGAGCAGTTCTTC	CSVGTSGYNEQFF
TRBV13	TRBJ2-3	-	16	-	TGTGCCAGCAGCCCGCCCCGGGGGACGGGGCCAGATACGCAGTATTTT	CASSPPRGTGPDTQYF
TRBV19	TRBJ2-4	-	16	-	TGTGCCAGTAGTCTGGCCTCCTTAGCTGTCAAAAACATTCAGTACTTC	CASSLASLAVKNIQYF
TRBV5-6	TRBJ2-7	TRBD2	19	once	TGTGCCAGCAGCTTGGGGTCTCTCTTACTAGCGATCAGCTCCTACGAGCAGTACTTC	CASSLGSLLLAISSYEQYF
TRBV6-5	TRBJ1-2	TRBD1	13	-	TGTGCCAGCAGTCTCGACAGGGGAGATGGCTACACCTTC	CASSLDRGDGYTF
TRBV28	TRBJ2-7	TRBD2	15	few	TGTGCCAGCAGGCCCGGGGGGGTCAGCTCCTACGAGCAGTACTTC	CASRPGGVSSYEQYF
TRBV28	TRBJ1-2	-	14	-	TGTGCCAGCAGTTTGGTCTCAGGGTGGTATGGCTACACCTTC	CASSLVSGWYGYTF
TRBV4-1	TRBJ1-3	-	15	-	TGCGCCAGCAGCCAAGCCAGGGGATCTGGAAACACCATATATTTT	CASSQARGSGNTIYF
TRBV5-1	TRBJ1-5	-	14	-	TGCGCCAGCAGCTTGGGGGAGGACAATCAGCCCCAGCATTTT	CASSLGEDNQPQHF
TRBV30	TRBJ1-2	-	14	-	TGTGCCTGGAGTGAGGGGCTTTATCGCTATGGCTACACCTTC	CAWSEGLYRYGYTF
TRBV11-3	TRBJ2-1	-	15	-	TGTGCCAGCAGCTTACGGGGTAATCTCAACAATGAGCAGTTCTTC	CASSLRGNLNNEQFF
TRBV7-3	TRBJ2-1	TRBD2	15	-	TGTGCCAGCAGCTTGACTAGCGGGAATGTCAATGAGCAGTTCTTC	CASSLTSGNVNEQFF
TRBV11-2	TRBJ2-1	-	14	-	TGTGCCAGCAGCCCGAGGACAGTCTACAATGAGCAGTTCTTC	CASSPRTVYNEQFF
TRBV7-9	TRBJ2-5	TRBD1	14	-	TGTGCCAGCAGCTTGGACAGGGAGAGGGAGACCCAGTACTTC	CASSLDRERETQYF
TRBV4-1	TRBJ1-5	TRBD1	15	-	TGCGCCAGCAGCCAGAACAGGGGCGACAATCAGCCCCAGCATTTT	CASSQNRGDNQPQHF
TRBV18	TRBJ2-7	TRBD2	16	-	TGTGCCAGCTCACCGATTGCTAGCGGGAGGGCCAGCGAGCAGTACTTC	CASSPIASGRASEQYF
TRBV18	TRBJ2-1	TRBD2	15	-	TGTGCCAGCTCGGGGGGGGACTCGTTCTACAATGAGCAGTTCTTC	CASSGGDSFYNEQFF
TRBV7-6	TRBJ2-5	-	13	-	TGTGCCAGCAGCTTACGGGGCAGTGAGACCCAGTACTTC	CASSLRGSETQYF
TRBV27	TRBJ2-2	-	15	-	TGTGCCAGCAGTCAAACTACCGCGAACACCGGGGAGCTGTTTTTT	CASSQTTANTGELFF
TRBV5-1	TRBJ2-1	TRBD1	15	-	TGCGCCAGCAGCTCCCTGGGACAGGGGGTCGGTGAGCAGTTCTTC	CASSSLGQGVGEQFF
TRBV19	TRBJ1-2	-	11	-	TGTGCCAGCTCGACAGGACATGGCTACACCTTC	CASSTGHGYTF
TRBV27	TRBJ2-1	-	16	-	TGTGCCAGCAGCCAGACCGCGAGGGGGGTCGGTAATGAGCAGTTCTTC	CASSQTARGVGNEQFF
TRBV11-2	TRBJ2-1	-	15	-	TGTGCCAGCAGCCCCCCCGGGTTTGGTCGCGGTGAGCAGTTCTTC	CASSPPGFGRGEQFF
TRBV6-5	TRBJ1-1	-	14	once	TGTGCCAGCAAATCTAGACAGGCTAACACTGAAGCTTTCTTT	CASKSRQANTEAFF
TRBV7-9	TRBJ1-5	-	15	few	TGTGCCAGCAGCTTAGGGGACACCGCGGCCCAGCCCCAGCATTTT	CASSLGDTAAQPQHF
TRBV9	TRBJ2-1	-	16	-	TGTGCCAGCAGCGCAACTTTGAGGGTAGCGAGCAATGAGCAGTTCTTC	CASSATLRVASNEQFF
TRBV7-3	TRBJ1-3	-	14	once	TGTGCCAGTAGCCCTCGAGCCTCGCTGGGCACCATATATTTT	CASSPRASLGTIYF
TRBV5-5	TRBJ2-3	-	13	-	TGTGCCAGCAGCTTAGTCCCCGCAGATACGCAGTATTTT	CASSLVPADTQYF
TRBV19	TRBJ1-2	TRBD1	15	-	TGTGCCAGTAGTATCCCCAGGGGGCAAGGCTATGGCTACACCTTC	CASSIPRGQGYGYTF
TRBV27	TRBJ1-3	-	15	-	TGTGCCAGCAGTAGAAAGGACAGCCCTGGAAACACCATATATTTT	CASSRKDSPGNTIYF
TRBV4-1	TRBJ2-5	-	16	once	TGCGCCAGCAGGCCCACCGGGACGCCGACCGGCGAGACCCAGTACTTC	CASRPTGTPTGETQYF
TRBV29-1	TRBJ2-7	-	17	few	TGCAGCGTTTCAACTTATAAGTCTCGGGACACTTCCTACGAGCAGTACTTC	CSVSTYKSRDTSYEQYF
TRBV6-6	TRBJ2-7	TRBD2	14	-	TGTGCCAGCAGTTACGGGCGGGAGTCCCACGAGCAGTACTTC	CASSYGRESHEQYF